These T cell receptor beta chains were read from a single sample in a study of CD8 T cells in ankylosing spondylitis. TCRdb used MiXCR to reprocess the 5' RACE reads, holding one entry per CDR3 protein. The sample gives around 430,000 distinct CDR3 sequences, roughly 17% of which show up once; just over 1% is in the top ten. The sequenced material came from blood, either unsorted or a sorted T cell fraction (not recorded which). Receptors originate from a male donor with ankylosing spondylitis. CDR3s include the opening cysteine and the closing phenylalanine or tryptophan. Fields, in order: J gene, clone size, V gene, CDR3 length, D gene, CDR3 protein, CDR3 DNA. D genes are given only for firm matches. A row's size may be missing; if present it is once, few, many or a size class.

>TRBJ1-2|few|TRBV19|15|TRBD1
CASTRTGTGNYGYTF
TGTGCCAGTACAAGAACTGGGACAGGAAACTATGGCTACACCTTC
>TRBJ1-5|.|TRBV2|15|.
CASSEGQKSNQPQHF
TGTGCCAGCAGTGAGGGGCAGAAAAGCAATCAGCCCCAGCATTTT
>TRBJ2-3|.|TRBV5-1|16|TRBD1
CASSWQGGTGADTQYF
TGCGCCAGCAGCTGGCAGGGGGGGACAGGGGCAGATACGCAGTATTTT
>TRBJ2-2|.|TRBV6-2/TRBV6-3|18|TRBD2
CASSYGASGRRSTGELFF
TGTGCCAGCAGTTACGGTGCTAGCGGGAGGCGGAGCACCGGGGAGCTGTTTTTT
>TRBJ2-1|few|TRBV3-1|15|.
CASSPGSLGNNEQFF
TGTGCCAGCAGCCCCGGGTCCCTCGGTAACAATGAGCAGTTCTTC
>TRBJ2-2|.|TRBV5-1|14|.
CASSLAQDAGELFF
TGCGCCAGCAGCTTGGCCCAGGACGCCGGGGAGCTGTTTTTT
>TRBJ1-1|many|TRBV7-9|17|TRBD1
CASSFSAGDRVGTEAFF
TGTGCCAGCAGTTTTTCCGCCGGGGACAGGGTAGGGACTGAAGCTTTCTTT
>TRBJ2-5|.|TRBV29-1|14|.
CSVAKGSPQETQYF
TGCAGCGTGGCAAAGGGAAGTCCCCAAGAGACCCAGTACTTC
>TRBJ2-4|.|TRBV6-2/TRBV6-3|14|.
CASNPVGALNIQYF
TGTGCCAGCAACCCTGTAGGGGCGCTAAACATTCAGTACTTC
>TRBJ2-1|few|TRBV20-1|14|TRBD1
CSARTGPPYNEQFF
TGCAGTGCTAGGACAGGGCCTCCCTACAATGAGCAGTTCTTC
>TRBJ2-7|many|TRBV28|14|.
CASSLTQGSAEQYF
TGTGCCAGCAGTTTAACGCAAGGGTCCGCCGAGCAGTACTTC
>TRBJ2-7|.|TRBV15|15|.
CATSNLSGTTYGQYF
TGTGCCACCAGCAATCTCTCCGGGACGACGTATGGGCAGTACTTC
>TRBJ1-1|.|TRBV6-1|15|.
CASSARTSLMAEAFF
TGTGCCAGCAGCGCTAGAACAAGCCTGATGGCTGAAGCTTTCTTT
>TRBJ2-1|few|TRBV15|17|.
CATSRGPPGSSYNEQFF
TGTGCCACCAGCAGAGGCCCTCCCGGAAGCTCCTACAATGAGCAGTTCTTC
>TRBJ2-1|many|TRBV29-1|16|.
CSVAATVASSRNEQFF
TGCAGCGTTGCGGCTACAGTGGCTAGCTCGCGGAATGAGCAGTTCTTC
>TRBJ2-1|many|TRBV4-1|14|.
CASSQDALMGWQFF
TGCGCCAGCAGCCAAGATGCCCTCATGGGGTGGCAGTTCTTC
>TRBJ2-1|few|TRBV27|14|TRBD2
CASRNMGGGNEQFF
TGTGCCAGCAGGAACATGGGGGGGGGGAATGAGCAGTTCTTC
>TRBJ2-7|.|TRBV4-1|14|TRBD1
CASSQRDRGYEQYF
TGCGCCAGCAGCCAACGGGACAGGGGGTACGAGCAGTACTTC
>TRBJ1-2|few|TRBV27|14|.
CASSLGAQGSGYTF
TGTGCCAGCAGTTTGGGCGCCCAGGGAAGTGGCTACACCTTC
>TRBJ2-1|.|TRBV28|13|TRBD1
CASTRQGRNEQFF
TGTGCCAGCACCAGACAGGGCCGGAATGAGCAGTTCTTC
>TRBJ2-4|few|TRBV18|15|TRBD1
CASSPAEQGANIQYF
TGTGCCAGCTCACCCGCGGAGCAGGGGGCAAACATTCAGTACTTC
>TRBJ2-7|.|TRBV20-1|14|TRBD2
CSATPTSGPYEQYF
TGCAGTGCTACACCGACTAGCGGACCCTACGAGCAGTACTTC